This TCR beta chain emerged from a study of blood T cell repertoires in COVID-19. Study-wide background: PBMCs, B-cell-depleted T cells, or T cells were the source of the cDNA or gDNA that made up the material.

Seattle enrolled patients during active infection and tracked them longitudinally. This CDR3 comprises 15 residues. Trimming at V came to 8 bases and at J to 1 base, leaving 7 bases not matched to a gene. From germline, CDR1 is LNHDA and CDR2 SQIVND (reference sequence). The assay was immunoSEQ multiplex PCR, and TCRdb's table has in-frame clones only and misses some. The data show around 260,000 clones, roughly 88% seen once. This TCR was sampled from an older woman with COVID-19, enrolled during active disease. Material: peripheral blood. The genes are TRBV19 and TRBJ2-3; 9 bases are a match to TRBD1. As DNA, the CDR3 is TGTGCCAGTCGAACAGGGGGCTGGCGCACAGATACGCAGTATTTT. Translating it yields CASRTGGWRTDTQYF.